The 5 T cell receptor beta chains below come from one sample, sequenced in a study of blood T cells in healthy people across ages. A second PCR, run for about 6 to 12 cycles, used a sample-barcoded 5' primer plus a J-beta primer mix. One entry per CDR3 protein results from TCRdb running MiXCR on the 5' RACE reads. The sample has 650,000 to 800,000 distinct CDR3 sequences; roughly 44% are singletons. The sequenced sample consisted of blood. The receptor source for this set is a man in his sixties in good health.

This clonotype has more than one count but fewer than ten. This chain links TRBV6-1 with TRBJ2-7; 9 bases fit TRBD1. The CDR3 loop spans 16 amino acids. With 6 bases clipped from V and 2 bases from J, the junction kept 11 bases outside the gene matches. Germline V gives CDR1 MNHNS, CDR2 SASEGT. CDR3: CASRTLGTGIPYEQYF. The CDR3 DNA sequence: TGTGCCAGCAGAACACTCGGGACAGGGATTCCCTACGAGCAGTACTTC.

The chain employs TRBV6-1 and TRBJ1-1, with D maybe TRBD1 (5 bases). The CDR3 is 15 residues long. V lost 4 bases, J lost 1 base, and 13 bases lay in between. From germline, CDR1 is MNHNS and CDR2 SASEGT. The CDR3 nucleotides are TGTGCCAGCAGTGCCAGGGCATCGGAGAACACTGAAGCTTTCTTT. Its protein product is CASSARASENTEAFF.

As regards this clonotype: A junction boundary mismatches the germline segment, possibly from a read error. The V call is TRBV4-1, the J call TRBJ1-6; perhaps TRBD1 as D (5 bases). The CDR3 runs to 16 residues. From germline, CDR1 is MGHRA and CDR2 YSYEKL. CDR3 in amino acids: CASSQDRARDNSPPHF. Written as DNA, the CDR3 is TGCGCCAGCAGCCAAGATAGAGCCAGGGATAATTCACCCCCCCACTTT.

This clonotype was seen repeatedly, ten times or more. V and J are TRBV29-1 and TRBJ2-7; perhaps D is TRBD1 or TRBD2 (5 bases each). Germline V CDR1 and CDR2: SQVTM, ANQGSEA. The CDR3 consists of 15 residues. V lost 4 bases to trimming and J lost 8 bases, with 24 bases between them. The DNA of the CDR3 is TGCAGCGTTGGATGGGGGTCGGTGGTATTGGAACAGCAGTACTTC. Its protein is CSVGWGSVVLEQQYF.

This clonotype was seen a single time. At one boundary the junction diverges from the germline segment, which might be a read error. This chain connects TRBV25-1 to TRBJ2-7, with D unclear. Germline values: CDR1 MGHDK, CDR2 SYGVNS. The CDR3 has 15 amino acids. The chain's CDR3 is CASSDAHGSSYEQYF. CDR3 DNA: TGCGCCAGCAGTGATGCTCACGGGTCATCCTACGAGCAGTACTTC.